A single sample is the source of the 16 T cell receptor beta chains below, sequenced in a study of blood T cells in healthy people across ages. Then a second PCR, running about 6 to 12 cycles, was carried out with a sample-barcoded 5' primer and a J-beta primer mix. TCRdb itself ran the 5' RACE reads through MiXCR, one entry per CDR3 protein. The data contain just under 900,000 distinct CDR3 sequences, around 30% of them seen just once; the ten biggest clones take up about 18%. Material for sequencing was blood. The source of these receptors is a woman at least 80 years old in good health.

In regard to this clonotype: A read error may account for a junction end that differs from germline. The chain joins TRBV12-3 or TRBV12-4 to TRBJ1-2, with 7 nucleotides matching TRBD1. This CDR3 has 16 residues. CDR3 sequence reads: CASSRQGPSPNYGCTF. CDR3 nucleotide sequence: TGTGCCAGCAGTAGACAGGGTCCCTCCCCTAACTATGGCTGCACCTTC.

The chain links TRBV6-1 to TRBJ2-3; 8 bases align to TRBD1. J was trimmed by 1 base and V by 7 bases; bases with no gene match: 10. CDR1 is MNHNS and CDR2 is SASEGT in the germline V gene. This CDR3 has 16 residues. CDR3 in DNA: TGTGCCAGCAACCCAGGACAGGGCTATGGCACAGATACGCAGTATTTT. Translation: CASNPGQGYGTDTQYF.

This sequence joins TRBV19 and TRBJ1-2, with unresolved D. Germline V gives CDR1 LNHDA, CDR2 SQIVND (reference sequence). The length of the CDR3 is 14 residues. Trimming cost V 4 bases and J 5 bases, with 14 bases left between them. The CDR3 loop is CASSTAPRTYGYTF. Here the CDR3 DNA reads TGTGCCAGTAGTACGGCCCCGCGGACGTATGGCTACACCTTC.

V usage is TRBV30 and J usage is TRBJ2-5, with D hard to call. Germline V gene lookup returns CDR1 GTSNPN and CDR2 SVGIG (reference sequence). The CDR3 totals 13 residues. V lost 3 bases and J lost 11, with 19 bases in between. The CDR3 coding sequence is TGTGCCTGGAGCAGGACGGCCGTAGGAGAGCAGTACTTC. Translating it yields CAWSRTAVGEQYF.

This clonotype was detected a few times. This chain uses TRBV27 with TRBJ2-1; 13 nucleotides agree with TRBD2. Germline V gives CDR1 MNHEY, CDR2 SMNVEV (reference sequence). The trim removed 6 bases at V and 9 bases at J, leaving 8 bases unmatched. The CDR3 loop spans 15 amino acids. The CDR3 sequence: CASSQTSGGWGEQFF. The CDR3 DNA reads as TGTGCCAGCAGCCAGACTAGCGGGGGGTGGGGTGAGCAGTTCTTC.

This clonotype was seen at least ten times. V usage is TRBV24-1 and J usage is TRBJ1-2; 7 bases are a match to TRBD1. Germline trimming cut 4 bases from V and 9 bases from J; bases unmatched to any gene: 13. This CDR3 has 15 amino acids. Germline V CDR1 and CDR2: KGHDR, SFDVKD. CDR3 bases: TGTGCCACCAGTGAACCTCGACAGGGTTCGTCTCGCTACACCTTC. This codes for CATSEPRQGSSRYTF.

The chain recombines TRBV5-1 with TRBJ2-5; TRBD1 matches 8 bases. J lost 12 bases, V lost 5 bases, and 12 bases had no gene match. The V gene's germline CDR1 is SGHRS and CDR2 YFSETQ. CDR3 size: 13 residues. The CDR3 sequence: CASSVGTGRSEYF. Written as DNA, the CDR3 is TGCGCCAGCAGTGTAGGGACAGGCCGTAGCGAGTACTTC.

This clonotype was seen only a few times. The chain employs TRBV11-3 and TRBJ2-1; D may be TRBD2 (6 bases). The CDR3 consists of 13 residues. Germline-derived CDR1 and CDR2 are SGHNT and YENEEA. Trimming removed 10 bases from V and 4 bases from J, with 14 bases in between. The CDR3 DNA follows: TGTGCCATTTCGGGAGAGTCTTACAATGAGCAGTTCTTC. Its translation is CAISGESYNEQFF.

This clonotype was seen only a few times. Compared with germline, one end of the junction differs, possibly owing to a read error. This chain uses TRBV28 with TRBJ2-3, with 8 nucleotides matching TRBD2. The CDR3 has 15 residues. Germline V CDR1 and CDR2: MDHEN, SYDVKM. The CDR3 here is CATSGAGGGTDTQYF. CDR3 bases: TGTGCCACCAGTGGGGCCGGGGGGGGTACAGATACGCAGTATTTT.

This clonotype showed up just a few times. Being one base from a much bigger clone, this may be a read error. The V call is TRBV13, the J call TRBJ2-3; 10 positions agree with TRBD2. This CDR3 is built from 19 residues. Looked up from germline, CDR1 is PRHDT and CDR2 is FYEKMQ (reference sequence). The CDR3 sequence: CTSSWRSSGGFASTDTQYF. CDR3 nucleotides: TGTACCAGCAGCTGGAGATCTAGCGGGGGTTTCGCTAGCACAGATACGCAGTATTTT.

This clonotype was recorded many times. The J gene is TRBJ1-2, the V gene TRBV29-1; 8 nucleotides agree with TRBD1. CDR1 is SQVTM and CDR2 is ANQGSEA in the germline V gene. The CDR3 is 12 residues long. Trimming cost V 7 bases and J 2 bases; bases outside gene matches: 3. The CDR3 DNA is TGCAGCGACCGGACAGGGAACTATGGCTACACCTTC. Translated: CSDRTGNYGYTF.

The J gene is TRBJ2-5, the V gene TRBV7-2; D not resolved. Germline CDR1 reads SGHTA; CDR2 reads FQGNSA. V was cut by 0 bases and J by 5 bases, with 7 bases left in between. The CDR3 has 13 amino acids. This chain's CDR3 is CASSLAQEETQYF. Written as DNA, the CDR3 is TGTGCCAGCAGCTTAGCCCAGGAGGAGACCCAGTACTTC. The full variable domain, its missing parts supplied by reference TRBV7-2 and TRBJ2-5, is GAGVSQSPSNKVTEKGKDVELRCDPISGHTALYWYRQSLGQGLEFLIYFQGNSAPDKSGLPSDRFSAERTGGSVSTLTIQRTQQEDSAVYLCASSLAQEETQYFGPGTRLLVL.

This clonotype was seen repeatedly, ten times or more. The rearrangement uses TRBV5-1 and TRBJ2-1; D remains unclear. V lost 6 bases and J lost 8, with 18 bases in between. Germline CDR1 reads SGHRS; CDR2 reads YFSETQ. The CDR3 covers 14 residues. The CDR3 protein is CASTIGRTRDEQFF. In DNA form, the CDR3 reads TGCGCCAGCACCATAGGACGTACTCGGGATGAGCAGTTCTTC.

This clonotype appeared a few times. The gene calls are TRBV7-2 and TRBJ1-6, with D unclear. V was cut by 3 bases and J by 7 bases, with 7 bases left in between. Germline-derived CDR1 and CDR2 are SGHTA and FQGNSA. The CDR3 is 13 residues long. The CDR3 loop is CASSFNYNSPLHF. The CDR3 DNA reads as TGTGCCAGCAGCTTTAACTACAATTCACCCCTCCACTTT.

The rearrangement uses TRBV7-2 and TRBJ2-5, with 11 nucleotides matching TRBD2. The assigned J gene may be wrong: the sequence end matches TRBJ2-7 better. This CDR3 contains 18 residues. Germline-derived CDR1 and CDR2 are SGHTA and FQGNSA. The CDR3 nucleotides are TGTGCCAGCAGCTTAGAAAGTAGCATACTAGCGGGAGTCCACGAGCAGTACTTC. Translation gives CASSLESSILAGVHEQYF.

The sample holds many counts of this clonotype. This chain links TRBV7-2 with TRBJ1-1; no clear D gene. From germline, CDR1 is SGHTA and CDR2 FQGNSA. The ends were cut back, 4 bases at V and 4 bases at J, with 10 bases in the middle. The CDR3 spans 13 residues. CDR3 in amino acids: CASSSTPGTEAFF. CDR3 sequence (DNA): TGTGCCAGCAGCTCCACCCCTGGCACTGAAGCTTTCTTT.